This paragraph reports one T cell receptor (beta chain). As yet, its antigen is unknown. CDR1 and CDR2 from the germline V gene are DFQATT and SNEGSKA (reference sequence). CDR3 size: 15 residues. J was trimmed by 1 base and V by 3 bases; bases with no gene match: 7. The data derive from a study of post-analysis software for immune sequencing data. Study-wide results and limits: Five TRBV segments were more frequent in patients than controls; TRBV5-6, TRBV5-1 and TRBV20-1 belonged to this group.

TCR beta cDNA libraries had unique molecular identifiers. TCRdb passed the PCR reads through MiXCR, listing each CDR3 protein once. The table includes some 890,000 distinct CDR3 sequences, approximately 53% detected once. The chain joins TRBV20-1 to TRBJ2-7, with 9 nucleotides matching TRBD2. This receptor was obtained from a girl between 10 and 17 years old with multiple sclerosis. The sequenced sample consisted of blood. The CDR3 coding sequence is TGCAGTGCTAGTAGCGGGAGCGACCGGTCCTACGAGCAGTACTTC. Encoded protein: CSASSGSDRSYEQYF.